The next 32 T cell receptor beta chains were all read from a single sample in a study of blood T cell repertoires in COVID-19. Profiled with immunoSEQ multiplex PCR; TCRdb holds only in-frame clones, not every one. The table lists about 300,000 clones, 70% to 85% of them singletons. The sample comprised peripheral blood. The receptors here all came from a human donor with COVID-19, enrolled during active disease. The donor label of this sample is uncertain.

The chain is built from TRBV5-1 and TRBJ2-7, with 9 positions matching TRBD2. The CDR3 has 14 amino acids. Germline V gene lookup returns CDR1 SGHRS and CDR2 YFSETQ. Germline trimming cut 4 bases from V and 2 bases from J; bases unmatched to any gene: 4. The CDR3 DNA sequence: TGCGCCAGCAGCCCTGTAGCGGGAGCCTACGAGCAGTACTTC. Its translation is CASSPVAGAYEQYF.

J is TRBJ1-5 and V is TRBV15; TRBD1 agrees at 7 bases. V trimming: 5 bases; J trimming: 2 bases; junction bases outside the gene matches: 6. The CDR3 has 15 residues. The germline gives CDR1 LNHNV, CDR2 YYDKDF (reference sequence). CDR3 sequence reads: CATSAQGDGNQPQHF. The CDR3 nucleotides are TGTGCCACCAGCGCTCAGGGGGATGGCAATCAGCCCCAGCATTTT.

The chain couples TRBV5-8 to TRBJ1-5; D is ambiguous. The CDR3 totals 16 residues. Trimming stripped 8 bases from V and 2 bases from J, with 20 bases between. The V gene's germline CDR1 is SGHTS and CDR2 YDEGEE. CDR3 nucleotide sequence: TGTGCCAGTACCCCCCGGGGTGGGGTAGGCAATCAGCCCCAGCATTTT. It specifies CASTPRGGVGNQPQHF.

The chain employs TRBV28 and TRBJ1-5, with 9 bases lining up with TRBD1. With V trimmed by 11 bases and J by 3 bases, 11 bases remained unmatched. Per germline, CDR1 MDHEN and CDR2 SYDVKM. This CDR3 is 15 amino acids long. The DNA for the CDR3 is TGTGCCTCAACAGGGGGCGGAGGCTTCAATCAGCCCCAGCATTTT. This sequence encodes CASTGGGGFNQPQHF.

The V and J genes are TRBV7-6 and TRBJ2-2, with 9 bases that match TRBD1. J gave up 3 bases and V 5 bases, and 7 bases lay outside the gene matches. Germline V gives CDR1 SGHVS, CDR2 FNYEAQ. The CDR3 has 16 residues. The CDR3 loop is CASSRGRTGDTGELFF. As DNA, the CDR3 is TGTGCCAGCAGCCGGGGGAGGACAGGGGACACCGGGGAGCTGTTTTTT. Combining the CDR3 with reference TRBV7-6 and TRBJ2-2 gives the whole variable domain GAGVSQSPRYKVTKRGQDVALRCDPISGHVSLYWYRQALGQGPEFLTYFNYEAQQDKSGLPNDRFSAERPEGSISTLTIQRTEQRDSAMYRCASSRGRTGDTGELFFGEGSRLTVL.

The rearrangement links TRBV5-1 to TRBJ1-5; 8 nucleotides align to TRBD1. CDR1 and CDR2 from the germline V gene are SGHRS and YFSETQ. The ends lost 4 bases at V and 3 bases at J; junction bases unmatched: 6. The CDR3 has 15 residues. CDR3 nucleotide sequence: TGCGCCAGCAGCCTTGACAGGGGCAACAATCAGCCCCAGCATTTT. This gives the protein CASSLDRGNNQPQHF.

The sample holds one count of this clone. The CDR3 DNA reads TGTGCCAGCAGACTGACAGGGAGAGGGGGCTACACCTTC. It encodes CASRLTGRGGYTF. The chain joins TRBV27 to TRBJ1-2; 7 bases are shared with TRBD1. V was pared by 6 bases and J by 8 bases, with 9 bases of the junction left unmatched. Germline V lookup: CDR1 MNHEY, CDR2 SMNVEV (reference sequence). This CDR3 is built from 13 residues.

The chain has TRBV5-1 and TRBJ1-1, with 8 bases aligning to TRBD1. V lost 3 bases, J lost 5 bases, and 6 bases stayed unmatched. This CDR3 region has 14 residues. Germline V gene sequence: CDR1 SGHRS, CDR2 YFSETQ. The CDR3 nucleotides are TGCGCCAGCAGCTCACAGGGGGGAGGTACTGAAGCTTTCTTT. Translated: CASSSQGGGTEAFF.

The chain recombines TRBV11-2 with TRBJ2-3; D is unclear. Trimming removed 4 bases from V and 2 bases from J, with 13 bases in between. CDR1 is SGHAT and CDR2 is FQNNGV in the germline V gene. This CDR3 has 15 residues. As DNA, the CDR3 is TGTGCCAGCAGCTACGGTAACAGACACACAGATACGCAGTATTTT. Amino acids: CASSYGNRHTDTQYF.

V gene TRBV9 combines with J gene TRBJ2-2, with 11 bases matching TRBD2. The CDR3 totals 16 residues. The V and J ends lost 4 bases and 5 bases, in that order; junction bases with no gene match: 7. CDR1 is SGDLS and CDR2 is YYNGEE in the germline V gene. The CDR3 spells CASSPLAGGETGELFF. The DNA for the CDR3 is TGTGCCAGCAGCCCTCTAGCGGGAGGCGAGACCGGGGAGCTGTTTTTT. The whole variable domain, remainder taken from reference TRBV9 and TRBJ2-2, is DSGVTQTPKHLITATGQRVTLRCSPRSGDLSVYWYQQSLDQGLQFLIQYYNGEERAKGNILERFSAQQFPDLHSELNLSSLELGDSALYFCASSPLAGGETGELFFGEGSRLTVL.

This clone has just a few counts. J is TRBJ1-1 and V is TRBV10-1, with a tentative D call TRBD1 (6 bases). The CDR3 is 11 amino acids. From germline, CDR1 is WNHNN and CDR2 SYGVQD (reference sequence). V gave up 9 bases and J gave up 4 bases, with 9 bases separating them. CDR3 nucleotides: TGCGCCAGGACAGGTAGCACTGAAGCTTTCTTT. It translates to CARTGSTEAFF.

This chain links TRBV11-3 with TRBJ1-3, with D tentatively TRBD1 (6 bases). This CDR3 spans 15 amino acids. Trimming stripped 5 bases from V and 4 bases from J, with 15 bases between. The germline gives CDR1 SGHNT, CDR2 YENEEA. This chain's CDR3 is CASSPGGATGNTIYF. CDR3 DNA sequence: TGTGCCAGCAGCCCCGGGGGGGCGACCGGAAACACCATATATTTT.

This chain's CDR3 is CSASDSGSAYEQYF. DNA of the CDR3: TGCAGTGCTAGTGATAGCGGGAGTGCCTACGAGCAGTACTTC. V gene TRBV20-1 combines with J gene TRBJ2-7, with TRBD2 identical over 9 bases. The V gene's germline CDR1 is DFQATT and CDR2 SNEGSKA (reference sequence). The V gene end was trimmed by 3 bases and the J gene end by 2 bases; junction bases not matched to a gene: 5. There are 14 residues in the CDR3.

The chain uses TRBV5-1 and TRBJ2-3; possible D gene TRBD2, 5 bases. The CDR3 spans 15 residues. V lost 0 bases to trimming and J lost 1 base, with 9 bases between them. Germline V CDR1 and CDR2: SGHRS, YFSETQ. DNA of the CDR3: TGCGCCAGCAGCTTGGCACTAGGAGGCACAGATACGCAGTATTTT. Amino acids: CASSLALGGTDTQYF.

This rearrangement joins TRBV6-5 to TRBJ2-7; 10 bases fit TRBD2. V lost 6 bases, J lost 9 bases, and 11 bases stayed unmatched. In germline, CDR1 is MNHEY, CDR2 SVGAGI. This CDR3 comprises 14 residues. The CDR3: CASRPPGLAWGQYF. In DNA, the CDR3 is TGTGCCAGCAGACCCCCGGGACTAGCGTGGGGGCAGTACTTC.

CDR3 in DNA: TGTGCCAGCCGGTGGGCGAGCGGGGAGCTGTTTTTT. Residues: CASRWASGELFF. This sequence joins TRBV12-3 or TRBV12-4 and TRBJ2-2, with D uncertain. Deletions cut 8 bases from V and 7 bases from J, with 11 bases between. CDR3 size: 12 residues.

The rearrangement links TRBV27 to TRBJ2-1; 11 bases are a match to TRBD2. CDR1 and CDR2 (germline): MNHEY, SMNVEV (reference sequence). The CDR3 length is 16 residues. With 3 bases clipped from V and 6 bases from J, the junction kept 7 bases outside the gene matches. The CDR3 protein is CASSFPPLAGGNEQFF. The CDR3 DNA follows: TGTGCCAGCAGTTTCCCCCCTCTAGCGGGAGGCAATGAGCAGTTCTTC.

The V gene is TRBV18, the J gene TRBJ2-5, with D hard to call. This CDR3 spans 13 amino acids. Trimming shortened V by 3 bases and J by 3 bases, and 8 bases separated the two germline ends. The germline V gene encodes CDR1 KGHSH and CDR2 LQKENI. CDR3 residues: CASSPSGEETQYF. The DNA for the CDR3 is TGTGCCAGCTCACCTTCAGGTGAAGAGACCCAGTACTTC. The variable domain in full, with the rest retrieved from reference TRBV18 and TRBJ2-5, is NAGVMQNPRHLVRRRGQEARLRCSPMKGHSHVYWYRQLPEEGLKFMVYLQKENIIDESGMPKERFSAEFPKEGPSILRIQQVVRGDSAAYFCASSPSGEETQYFGPGTRLLVL.

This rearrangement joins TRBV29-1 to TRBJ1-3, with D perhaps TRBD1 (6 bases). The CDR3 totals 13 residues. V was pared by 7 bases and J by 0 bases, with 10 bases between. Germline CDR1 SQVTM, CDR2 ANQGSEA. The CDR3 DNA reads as TGCAGCGCGCAGGGGAACTCTGGAAACACCATATATTTT. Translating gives CSAQGNSGNTIYF.

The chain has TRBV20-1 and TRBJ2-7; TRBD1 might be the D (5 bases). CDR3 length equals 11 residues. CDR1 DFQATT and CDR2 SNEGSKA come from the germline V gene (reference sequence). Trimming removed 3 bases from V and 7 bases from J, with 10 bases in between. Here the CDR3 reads CSARVPGEQYF. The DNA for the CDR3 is TGCAGTGCTAGGGTCCCAGGGGAGCAGTACTTC.

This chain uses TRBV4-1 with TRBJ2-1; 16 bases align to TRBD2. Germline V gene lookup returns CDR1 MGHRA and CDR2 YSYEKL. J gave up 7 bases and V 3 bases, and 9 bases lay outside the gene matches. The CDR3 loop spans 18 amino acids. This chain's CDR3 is CASSHIDLGLAGGNEQFF. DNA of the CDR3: TGCGCCAGCAGCCATATAGATTTGGGACTAGCGGGAGGGAATGAGCAGTTCTTC.

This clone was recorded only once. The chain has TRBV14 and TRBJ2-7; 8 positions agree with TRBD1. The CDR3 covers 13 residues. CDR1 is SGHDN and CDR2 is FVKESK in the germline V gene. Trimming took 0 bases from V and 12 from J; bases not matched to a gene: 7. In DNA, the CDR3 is TGTGCCAGCAGCCAAGATCTCACAGGGGGATCGTACTTC. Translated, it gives CASSQDLTGGSYF.

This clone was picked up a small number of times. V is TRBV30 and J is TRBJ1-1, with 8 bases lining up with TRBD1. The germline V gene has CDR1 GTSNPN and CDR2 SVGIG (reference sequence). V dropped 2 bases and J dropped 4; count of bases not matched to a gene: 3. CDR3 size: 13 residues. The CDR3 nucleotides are TGTGCCTGGAGTCGGCAGGGGGCCACTGAAGCTTTCTTT. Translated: CAWSRQGATEAFF.

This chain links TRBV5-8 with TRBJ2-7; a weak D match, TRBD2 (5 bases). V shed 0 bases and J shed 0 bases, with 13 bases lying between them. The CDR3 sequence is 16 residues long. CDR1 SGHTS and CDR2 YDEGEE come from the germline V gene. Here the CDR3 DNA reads TGTGCCAGCAGCTTGGGCCCACCGGGAAGCTCCTACGAGCAGTACTTC. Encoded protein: CASSLGPPGSSYEQYF.

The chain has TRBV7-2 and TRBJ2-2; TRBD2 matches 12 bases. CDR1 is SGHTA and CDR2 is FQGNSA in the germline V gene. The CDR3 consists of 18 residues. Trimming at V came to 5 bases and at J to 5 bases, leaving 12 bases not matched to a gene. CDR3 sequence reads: CASSLRTSGIPGTGELFF. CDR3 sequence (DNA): TGTGCCAGCAGCCTAAGGACTAGCGGGATCCCGGGGACCGGGGAGCTGTTTTTT.

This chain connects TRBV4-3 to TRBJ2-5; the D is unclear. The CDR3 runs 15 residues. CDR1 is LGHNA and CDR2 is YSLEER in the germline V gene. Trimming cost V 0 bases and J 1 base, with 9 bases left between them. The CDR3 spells CASSQETGSQETQYF. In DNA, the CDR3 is TGCGCCAGCAGCCAAGAAACGGGTTCCCAAGAGACCCAGTACTTC.

CDR3 DNA: TGTGCCAGCGGACTAGCGGGAGGCGAGCAGTACTTC. This encodes CASGLAGGEQYF. The chain recombines TRBV18 with TRBJ2-7; TRBD2 aligns across 14 bases. CDR1 and CDR2 (germline): KGHSH, LQKENI. The length of the CDR3 is 12 residues. V trimming: 8 bases; J trimming: 6 bases; junction bases outside the gene matches: 0.

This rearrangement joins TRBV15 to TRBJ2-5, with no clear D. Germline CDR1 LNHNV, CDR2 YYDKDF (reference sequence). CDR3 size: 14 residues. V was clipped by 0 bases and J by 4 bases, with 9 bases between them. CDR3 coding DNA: TGTGCCACCAGCAGAGATCCTGGCGGAGAGACCCAGTACTTC. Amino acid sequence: CATSRDPGGETQYF.

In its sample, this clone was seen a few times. As DNA, the CDR3 is TGCGCCAGCAGCTTGGAAGAGGGACTGGCTGAAGCTTTCTTT. Its protein is CASSLEEGLAEAFF. This rearrangement joins TRBV5-1 to TRBJ1-1, with D perhaps matching TRBD1 (5 bases). V was cut by 0 bases and J by 6 bases, with 12 bases left in between. The germline CDR1 and CDR2 sequences are SGHRS and YFSETQ. The CDR3 has 14 amino acids.

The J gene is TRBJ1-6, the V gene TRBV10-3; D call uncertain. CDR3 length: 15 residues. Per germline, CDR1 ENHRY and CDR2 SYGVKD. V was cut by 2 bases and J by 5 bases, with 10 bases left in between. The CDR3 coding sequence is TGTGCCATCAGTGAGGGGAGTCTGGATAATTCACCCCTCCACTTT. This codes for CAISEGSLDNSPLHF.

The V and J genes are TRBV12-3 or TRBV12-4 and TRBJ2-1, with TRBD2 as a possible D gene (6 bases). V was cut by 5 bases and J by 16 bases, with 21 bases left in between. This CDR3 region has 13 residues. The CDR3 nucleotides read TGTGCCAGCAGTATATTGACTAGTGCGGATATTTTCTTC. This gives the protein CASSILTSADIFF.

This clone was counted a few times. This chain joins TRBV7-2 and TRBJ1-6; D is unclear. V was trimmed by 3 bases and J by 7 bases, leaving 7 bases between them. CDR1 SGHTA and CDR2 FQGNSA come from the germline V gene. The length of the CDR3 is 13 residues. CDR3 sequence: CASSFNQNSPLHF. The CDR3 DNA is TGTGCCAGCAGCTTCAACCAGAATTCACCCCTCCACTTT.